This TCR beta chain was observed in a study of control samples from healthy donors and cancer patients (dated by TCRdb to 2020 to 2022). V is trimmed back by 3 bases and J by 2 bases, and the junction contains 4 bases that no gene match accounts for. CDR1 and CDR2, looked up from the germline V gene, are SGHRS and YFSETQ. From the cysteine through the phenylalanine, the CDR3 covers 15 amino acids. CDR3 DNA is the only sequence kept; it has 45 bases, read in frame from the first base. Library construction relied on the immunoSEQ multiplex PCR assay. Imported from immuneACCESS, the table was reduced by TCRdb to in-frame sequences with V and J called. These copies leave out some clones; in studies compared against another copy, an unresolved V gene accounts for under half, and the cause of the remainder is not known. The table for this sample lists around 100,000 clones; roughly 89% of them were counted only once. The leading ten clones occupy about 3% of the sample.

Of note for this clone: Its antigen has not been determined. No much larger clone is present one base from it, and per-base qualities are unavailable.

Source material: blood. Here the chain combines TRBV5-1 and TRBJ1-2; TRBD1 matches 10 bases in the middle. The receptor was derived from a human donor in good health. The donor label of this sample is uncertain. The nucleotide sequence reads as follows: TGCGCCAGCAGCTCGGGACAGGGGACAAACTATGGCTACACCTTC. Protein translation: CASSSGQGTNYGYTF.